A selection of T cell receptor beta chains follows, all from one sample in a study of Tregs in tolerant kidney transplant recipients. Libraries were prepared by immunoSEQ multiplex PCR; TCRdb keeps only in-frame clonotypes and omits some of them. The sample carries about 64,000 clones, about 90% recorded once. The sequencing used CD4+ T cells from blood (PBMCs), collected 6 months after the transplant. The receptors originated from a human patient who received a combined kidney and bone marrow transplant. Among the T cells, some may be from the graft donor. CDR3s include the opening cysteine and the closing phenylalanine or tryptophan. The order of the fields is clone size, V gene, D gene, CDR3 length, J gene, CDR3 protein, CDR3 DNA. D genes are given only for firm matches. A row's size may be missing; if present it is once, few, many or a size class.

-,TRBV5-1,TRBD1,15,TRBJ2-5,CASSGDTGGRETQYF,TGCGCCAGCAGCGGCGACACAGGGGGCCGGGAGACCCAGTACTTC
few,TRBV7-9,TRBD1,15,TRBJ2-1,CASSSRGKRDNEQFF,TGTGCCAGCAGCTCCAGGGGGAAACGGGACAATGAGCAGTTCTTC
-,TRBV29-1,-,12,TRBJ2-7,CSGGGGVYEQYF,TGCAGCGGCGGAGGGGGGGTTTACGAGCAGTACTTC
-,TRBV7-2,TRBD1,14,TRBJ1-2,CASSPPRDSYGYTF,TGTGCCAGCAGCCCGCCTCGGGACAGCTATGGCTACACCTTC
-,TRBV28,TRBD2,15,TRBJ2-1,CASSYPRGAYNEQFF,TGTGCCAGCAGTTATCCCCGGGGGGCCTACAATGAGCAGTTCTTC
-,TRBV4-3,TRBD1,15,TRBJ2-2,CASSRDRPMAGELFF,TGCGCCAGCAGCCGGGACAGGCCGATGGCCGGGGAGCTGTTTTTT
-,TRBV7-6,-,15,TRBJ1-1,CASSLGKNRNTEAFF,TGTGCCAGCAGCTTAGGCAAAAATAGGAACACTGAAGCTTTCTTT
-,TRBV2,TRBD2,15,TRBJ2-1,CASSDLAGEAGEQFF,TGTGCCAGCAGTGACCTAGCGGGAGAGGCTGGGGAGCAGTTCTTC
-,TRBV5-1,-,14,TRBJ1-1,CASSFTGSDTEAFF,TGCGCCAGCAGCTTCACAGGGTCGGACACTGAAGCTTTCTTT
-,TRBV4-3,-,15,TRBJ1-2,CASSQGLLANYGYTF,TGCGCCAGCAGCCAAGGCCTATTAGCTAACTATGGCTACACCTTC
-,TRBV5-5,TRBD1,19,TRBJ1-2,CASSTRQGPTMLRPRGYTF,TGTGCCAGCAGCACTAGACAGGGGCCCACAATGTTACGTCCTCGTGGCTACACCTTC
-,TRBV20-1,-,10,TRBJ1-2,CSAGTGGYTF,TGCAGTGCAGGGACTGGTGGCTACACCTTC
-,TRBV7-6,TRBD1,15,TRBJ2-1,CASSLGQGLYNEQFF,TGTGCCAGCAGCCTGGGACAGGGTCTTTACAATGAGCAGTTCTTC
-,TRBV2,-,15,TRBJ1-6,CASSPQGSYNSPLHF,TGTGCCAGCAGTCCCCAGGGTTCCTATAATTCACCCCTCCACTTT
-,TRBV7-2,-,16,TRBJ1-1,CASSFSLGRANTEAFF,TGTGCCAGCAGCTTCTCCCTGGGCAGGGCCAACACTGAAGCTTTCTTT
-,TRBV6-1,-,14,TRBJ2-7,CASRAGRGSYEQYF,TGTGCCAGCAGGGCAGGGCGGGGCTCCTACGAGCAGTACTTC
-,TRBV15,TRBD2,16,TRBJ2-3,CATSRVRAGVTDTQYF,TGTGCCACCAGCAGAGTTCGAGCGGGGGTCACAGATACGCAGTATTTT